This T cell receptor (beta chain) came from a study of T-cell reconstitution after alpha-beta-depleted transplantation in children. In its sample, this clonotype was seen many times. Germline V lookup: CDR1 SQVTM, CDR2 ANQGSEA. Trimming removed 5 bases from V and 6 bases from J; junction bases left unmatched: 5. The CDR3 runs 13 residues. Preparation of the TCRbeta library involved a method that used unique molecular identifiers. TCRdb re-called the PCR reads through MiXCR, storing one row per CDR3 protein. The sample shows about 400,000 distinct CDR3 sequences, roughly 20% of them seen only once. This chain joins TRBV29-1 and TRBJ2-3, with TRBD2 matching 10 bases. This receptor was identified in a human donor who donated a stem cell graft to a child with acute myeloid leukemia. This specimen consisted of PBMCs from the stem cell graft donor, obtained from the stem cell graft. CDR3 protein: CSVKGLASDTQYF. CDR3 bases: TGCAGCGTTAAGGGACTAGCGTCGGATACGCAGTATTTT.